A selection of T cell receptor beta chains follows, all from one sample in a study of blood T cells in healthy people across ages. In TCRdb, the 5' RACE reads were re-called with MiXCR into one record per CDR3 protein. Of roughly 930,000 distinct CDR3 sequences detected, roughly 52% appear once; the ten largest clones hold under 15%. Sequencing was carried out using blood. The origin of the receptors is a man aged 25-45 years in good health. Both conserved end residues are part of each CDR3. Each record gives: V gene, J gene, D gene, clone size, CDR3 DNA, CDR3 protein. D genes are given only for firm matches. The size field is filled for only some rows; it gives once, few, many or a size class.

v_gene: TRBV30; j_gene: TRBJ2-3; d_gene: TRBD2; abundance: NA; CDR3nt: TGTGCCTGGAGTAAAGCGGGGAGCACAGATACGCAGTATTTT; CDR3aa: CAWSKAGSTDTQYF
v_gene: TRBV7-9; j_gene: TRBJ2-7; d_gene: TRBD1; abundance: NA; CDR3nt: TGTGCCAGCAGCGCCCGGGACAGTTACGAGCAGTACTTC; CDR3aa: CASSARDSYEQYF
v_gene: TRBV25-1; j_gene: TRBJ2-1; d_gene: NA; abundance: NA; CDR3nt: TGTGCCAGCGGGTCCCGGTCCTACAATGAGCAGTTCTTC; CDR3aa: CASGSRSYNEQFF
v_gene: TRBV9; j_gene: TRBJ1-1; d_gene: NA; abundance: NA; CDR3nt: TGTGCCAGCAGCGTAGACACGGATTCCCTAGGGACTGAAGCTTTCTTT; CDR3aa: CASSVDTDSLGTEAFF
v_gene: TRBV4-1; j_gene: TRBJ2-5; d_gene: NA; abundance: NA; CDR3nt: TGCGCCAGCTCAGAAGGATTCCAGAAGACCCAGTACTTC; CDR3aa: CASSEGFQKTQYF
v_gene: TRBV7-9; j_gene: TRBJ1-1; d_gene: NA; abundance: NA; CDR3nt: TGTGCCGGTCACAGGGATCTTAGTCAGGTGAACGCTGAAGCTTTCTTT; CDR3aa: CAGHRDLSQVNAEAFF
v_gene: TRBV30; j_gene: TRBJ2-3; d_gene: NA; abundance: NA; CDR3nt: TGTGCCTGGAGTTCCGAACTGATAGATACGCAGTATTTT; CDR3aa: CAWSSELIDTQYF
v_gene: TRBV7-2; j_gene: TRBJ2-7; d_gene: TRBD1; abundance: NA; CDR3nt: TGTGCCAGCACCTTAGGACAGGGGACGTGCGAGCAGTACTTC; CDR3aa: CASTLGQGTCEQYF
v_gene: TRBV5-1; j_gene: TRBJ2-1; d_gene: TRBD1; abundance: NA; CDR3nt: TGCGCCAGCAGCTTATCTACCGGGACAGTATACAATGAGCAGTTCTTC; CDR3aa: CASSLSTGTVYNEQFF
v_gene: TRBV12-3/TRBV12-4; j_gene: TRBJ2-7; d_gene: NA; abundance: NA; CDR3nt: TGTGCCAGCCGAGGGCTTGCAGCCTACGAGCAGTACTTC; CDR3aa: CASRGLAAYEQYF
v_gene: TRBV5-1; j_gene: TRBJ2-5; d_gene: NA; abundance: NA; CDR3nt: TGCGCCAGCAAGGCGCTGGCGGGTCAAGAGACCCAGTACTTC; CDR3aa: CASKALAGQETQYF
v_gene: TRBV7-2; j_gene: TRBJ2-5; d_gene: TRBD2; abundance: few; CDR3nt: TGTGCCAGCAGCTCGAAGCGGGGGCTACAAGAGACCCAGTACTTC; CDR3aa: CASSSKRGLQETQYF
v_gene: TRBV7-9; j_gene: TRBJ2-3; d_gene: NA; abundance: NA; CDR3nt: TGTGCCAGCAGCTCCCCTCTCCCATATACGCAGTATTTT; CDR3aa: CASSSPLPYTQYF
v_gene: TRBV10-3; j_gene: TRBJ1-2; d_gene: NA; abundance: NA; CDR3nt: TGTGCCATCAGCCGAGGGGCAGGCCAGAACTATGGCTACACCTTC; CDR3aa: CAISRGAGQNYGYTF
v_gene: TRBV7-2; j_gene: TRBJ1-6; d_gene: TRBD1; abundance: NA; CDR3nt: TGTGCCAGCAGCTCACAGGGGGCGAATTCACCCCTCCACTTT; CDR3aa: CASSSQGANSPLHF
v_gene: TRBV18; j_gene: TRBJ1-5; d_gene: NA; abundance: NA; CDR3nt: TGTGCCAGCTCAACCGTCCAGGGAAATCAGCCCCAGCATTTT; CDR3aa: CASSTVQGNQPQHF
v_gene: TRBV9; j_gene: TRBJ2-7; d_gene: NA; abundance: NA; CDR3nt: TGTGCCAGCAGTGAAGACGGTACCTACGAGCAGTACTTC; CDR3aa: CASSEDGTYEQYF
v_gene: TRBV7-2; j_gene: TRBJ2-5; d_gene: TRBD1; abundance: few; CDR3nt: TGTGCCAGCAGCCCGACAGGGTTGAGAGAGACCCAGTACTTC; CDR3aa: CASSPTGLRETQYF
v_gene: TRBV20-1; j_gene: TRBJ2-1; d_gene: TRBD2; abundance: NA; CDR3nt: TGCAGTGCTAGGGACCCTAGCGGGGCAGGTGAGCAGTTCTTC; CDR3aa: CSARDPSGAGEQFF
v_gene: TRBV20-1; j_gene: TRBJ2-7; d_gene: NA; abundance: few; CDR3nt: TGCAGTGCTTCCAGACAGGCCGCCTACGAGCAGTACTTC; CDR3aa: CSASRQAAYEQYF
v_gene: TRBV12-3/TRBV12-4; j_gene: TRBJ2-1; d_gene: NA; abundance: NA; CDR3nt: TGTGCCAGCAGTAATGGACACCCGAGCTCCTACAATGAGCAGTTCTTC; CDR3aa: CASSNGHPSSYNEQFF
v_gene: TRBV25-1; j_gene: TRBJ1-4; d_gene: TRBD1; abundance: few; CDR3nt: TGTGCCAGCAGTGTCCAGGGGGCGGCAACTAATGAAAAACTGTTTTTT; CDR3aa: CASSVQGAATNEKLFF
v_gene: TRBV5-1; j_gene: TRBJ2-1; d_gene: NA; abundance: NA; CDR3nt: TGCGCCAGCAGCGTGTCCACGGGGCTCGAGCAGTTCTTC; CDR3aa: CASSVSTGLEQFF
v_gene: TRBV6-4; j_gene: TRBJ2-1; d_gene: TRBD1; abundance: many; CDR3nt: TGTGCCAGCAGTGCAACAGGGGACCATGAGCAGTTCTTC; CDR3aa: CASSATGDHEQFF
v_gene: TRBV4-2; j_gene: TRBJ2-3; d_gene: NA; abundance: NA; CDR3nt: TGTGCCAGCAGCCAAGAGCCGGATACGCAGTATTTT; CDR3aa: CASSQEPDTQYF
v_gene: TRBV28; j_gene: TRBJ2-4; d_gene: TRBD2; abundance: NA; CDR3nt: TGTGCCAGCACGGACGGGACTAGCGGGGTCCTAGCCAAAAACATTCAGTACTTC; CDR3aa: CASTDGTSGVLAKNIQYF
v_gene: TRBV11-3; j_gene: TRBJ2-5; d_gene: TRBD2; abundance: few; CDR3nt: TGTGCCAGCAGGCTTCGACTAGCGGGGGGTAAAGAGACCCAGTACTTC; CDR3aa: CASRLRLAGGKETQYF
v_gene: TRBV4-1; j_gene: TRBJ2-5; d_gene: NA; abundance: NA; CDR3nt: TGCGCCAGCAGCCAAGATCGGGCCCAGTACTTC; CDR3aa: CASSQDRAQYF
v_gene: TRBV4-3; j_gene: TRBJ1-2; d_gene: TRBD1; abundance: few; CDR3nt: TGCGCCAGCAGCCAAGTGGACAGGGGTAACGACTATGGCTACACCTTC; CDR3aa: CASSQVDRGNDYGYTF
v_gene: TRBV18; j_gene: TRBJ2-1; d_gene: NA; abundance: NA; CDR3nt: TGTGCCAGCTCCGGGGTGATTGCAATCGATGAGCAGTTCTTC; CDR3aa: CASSGVIAIDEQFF
v_gene: TRBV5-1; j_gene: TRBJ2-3; d_gene: NA; abundance: few; CDR3nt: TGCGCCAGCAGCTTAATGTGGGGGTCCAACACAGATACGCAGTATTTT; CDR3aa: CASSLMWGSNTDTQYF
v_gene: TRBV4-2; j_gene: TRBJ2-5; d_gene: NA; abundance: many; CDR3nt: TGTGCCAGCAGCCAAGACTTGACTGGACGGTACCAAGAGACCCAGTACTTC; CDR3aa: CASSQDLTGRYQETQYF
v_gene: TRBV7-2; j_gene: TRBJ2-7; d_gene: NA; abundance: NA; CDR3nt: TGTGCCAGCAGCCACACCGAGGACTACGAGCAGTACTTC; CDR3aa: CASSHTEDYEQYF
v_gene: TRBV28; j_gene: TRBJ2-1; d_gene: NA; abundance: NA; CDR3nt: TGTGCCAGCAGTTCCGGTTCGTTCTACAATGAGCAGTTCTTC; CDR3aa: CASSSGSFYNEQFF
v_gene: TRBV20-1; j_gene: TRBJ1-6; d_gene: TRBD1; abundance: NA; CDR3nt: TGCAGTGCTAGCCCGGGACAGGGGAGCTCCTATAATTCACCCCTCTACTTT; CDR3aa: CSASPGQGSSYNSPLYF
v_gene: TRBV6-5; j_gene: TRBJ1-2; d_gene: NA; abundance: NA; CDR3nt: TGTGCCAGCAGTTCCCTCCGGGCGAAGGAGATTCATGGCTACACCTTC; CDR3aa: CASSSLRAKEIHGYTF
v_gene: TRBV3-1; j_gene: TRBJ2-3; d_gene: TRBD1; abundance: few; CDR3nt: TGTGCCAGCAGCCCCCGGCATGGGACAGACGCCGCAGATACGCAGTATTTT; CDR3aa: CASSPRHGTDAADTQYF
v_gene: TRBV6-2/TRBV6-3; j_gene: TRBJ2-3; d_gene: TRBD1; abundance: few; CDR3nt: TGTGCCAGCAGTTTTAGCGGACAGGGGGTAATGGCAGATACGCAGTATTTT; CDR3aa: CASSFSGQGVMADTQYF
v_gene: TRBV6-5; j_gene: TRBJ2-3; d_gene: NA; abundance: NA; CDR3nt: TGTGCCAGCAGTTACCTTGAGGGGTCAGATACGCAGTATTTT; CDR3aa: CASSYLEGSDTQYF
v_gene: TRBV9; j_gene: TRBJ2-7; d_gene: NA; abundance: NA; CDR3nt: TGTGCCAGCAGCCAAAACGCCGTGAGGGGGGAGACCCAGTCCTTC; CDR3aa: CASSQNAVRGETQSF
v_gene: TRBV12-3/TRBV12-4; j_gene: TRBJ2-5; d_gene: NA; abundance: once; CDR3nt: TGCGCCGGCAGTTTAGCGCTTGAAGGGAGCGAGACCCAGTACTTC; CDR3aa: CAGSLALEGSETQYF
v_gene: TRBV10-3; j_gene: TRBJ2-3; d_gene: NA; abundance: NA; CDR3nt: TGTGCCATCTCGACGGTCACAGATACGCAGTATTTT; CDR3aa: CAISTVTDTQYF
v_gene: TRBV5-6; j_gene: TRBJ2-5; d_gene: TRBD2; abundance: NA; CDR3nt: TGTGCCAGCAGTTCTAGCGGGGGGGCCTTAGAGACCCAGTACTTC; CDR3aa: CASSSSGGALETQYF
v_gene: TRBV19; j_gene: TRBJ1-1; d_gene: NA; abundance: NA; CDR3nt: TGTGCCAGTAGTATAGGGACAGACACTGAAGCTTTCTTT; CDR3aa: CASSIGTDTEAFF
v_gene: TRBV27; j_gene: TRBJ2-1; d_gene: TRBD1; abundance: NA; CDR3nt: TGTGCCAGCAGTGTATGGACAGGGACATCGGAGCAGTTCTTC; CDR3aa: CASSVWTGTSEQFF
v_gene: TRBV7-2; j_gene: TRBJ2-7; d_gene: NA; abundance: few; CDR3nt: TGTGCCAGCAGCCGGACACTAGCTAACTACGAGCAGTACTTC; CDR3aa: CASSRTLANYEQYF
v_gene: TRBV6-5; j_gene: TRBJ1-2; d_gene: NA; abundance: many; CDR3nt: TGTGCCAGCAGTCGGACCGGGAACTATGGCTACACCTTC; CDR3aa: CASSRTGNYGYTF
v_gene: TRBV6-6; j_gene: TRBJ2-7; d_gene: NA; abundance: many; CDR3nt: TGTGCCAGCAGTTCTGGCGAGCAGTACTTC; CDR3aa: CASSSGEQYF